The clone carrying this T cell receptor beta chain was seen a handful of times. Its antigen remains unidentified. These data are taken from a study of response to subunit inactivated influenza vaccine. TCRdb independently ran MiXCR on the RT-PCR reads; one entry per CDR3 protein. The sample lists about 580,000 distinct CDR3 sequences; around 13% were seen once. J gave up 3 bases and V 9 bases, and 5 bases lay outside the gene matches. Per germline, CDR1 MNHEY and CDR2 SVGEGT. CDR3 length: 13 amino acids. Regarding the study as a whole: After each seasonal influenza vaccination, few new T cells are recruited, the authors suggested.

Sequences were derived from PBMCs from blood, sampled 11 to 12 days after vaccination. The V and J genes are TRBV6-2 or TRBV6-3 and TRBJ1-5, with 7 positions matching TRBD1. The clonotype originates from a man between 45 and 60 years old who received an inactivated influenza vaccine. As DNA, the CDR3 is TGTGCCAGTCGGGACAGCCTCAATCAGCCCCAGCATTTT. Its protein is CASRDSLNQPQHF.